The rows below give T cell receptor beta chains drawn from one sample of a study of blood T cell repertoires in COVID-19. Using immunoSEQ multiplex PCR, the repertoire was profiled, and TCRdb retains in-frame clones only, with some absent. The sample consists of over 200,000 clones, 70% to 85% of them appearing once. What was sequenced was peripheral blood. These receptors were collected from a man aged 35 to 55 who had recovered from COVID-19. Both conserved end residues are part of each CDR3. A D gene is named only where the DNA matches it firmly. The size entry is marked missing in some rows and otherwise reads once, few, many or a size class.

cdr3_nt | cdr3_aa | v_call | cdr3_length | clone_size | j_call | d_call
TGTGCCAGCAGCCCGGGATTGGAGCAGTACTTC | CASSPGLEQYF | TRBV7-9 | 11 | - | TRBJ2-7 | -
TGCGCCAGCAGCCAAGCATTCGGGCAGGGGGCTAGTGGCTACACCTTC | CASSQAFGQGASGYTF | TRBV4-3 | 16 | - | TRBJ1-2 | TRBD1
TGTGCCAGCAGCCCTCGGCTTGGAGAGTCCACAGATACGCAGTATTTT | CASSPRLGESTDTQYF | TRBV7-9 | 16 | - | TRBJ2-3 | -
TGTGCCATCACCGAAAGAGACAGGGGGCTGGGGGAGCAGTACTTC | CAITERDRGLGEQYF | TRBV10-3 | 15 | once | TRBJ2-7 | TRBD1
TGTGCCAGTAGTATAGATCTGAGACTAGCGGGAGTGGACGAGCAGTACTTC | CASSIDLRLAGVDEQYF | TRBV19 | 17 | once | TRBJ2-7 | TRBD2
TGCGCCAGCAGCTTAAGAGGGGGGGCGGAGAATGAGCAGTTCTTC | CASSLRGGAENEQFF | TRBV5-1 | 15 | - | TRBJ2-1 | -
TGTGCCAGCAGCTTAGGACAGAGTGCGGCCAAAAACATTCAGTACTTC | CASSLGQSAAKNIQYF | TRBV11-3 | 16 | - | TRBJ2-4 | -
TGTGCCAGTACTACACAGGGTCGGGTTTATGGCTACACCTTC | CASTTQGRVYGYTF | TRBV19 | 14 | - | TRBJ1-2 | -
TGTGCCAGTAGTACGGCGGGGGGCACTGAAGCTTTCTTT | CASSTAGGTEAFF | TRBV19 | 13 | - | TRBJ1-1 | -
TGTGCCAGCATAAAGGAGCGGGGGGCGACCACTGAAGCTTTCTTT | CASIKERGATTEAFF | TRBV6-5 | 15 | - | TRBJ1-1 | -
TGCAGTGCTAGTGGCCTAGTAGCGGGGGGCGAAGAGACCCAGTACTTC | CSASGLVAGGEETQYF | TRBV20-1 | 16 | few | TRBJ2-5 | TRBD2
TGTGCTAGCAGCTCAGCTAGCTCCGCCGGCGGCCAGTACTTC | CASSSASSAGGQYF | TRBV7-7 | 14 | once | TRBJ2-5 | -
TGTGCCAGCAGCTCCCGGCTGGTGGGGAGTCGAGCGGATGAGCAGTTCTTC | CASSSRLVGSRADEQFF | TRBV7-6 | 17 | - | TRBJ2-1 | -
TGTGCCAGCAGTTCTTTCACAGATACGCAGTATTTT | CASSSFTDTQYF | TRBV6-2/TRBV6-3 | 12 | few | TRBJ2-3 | -
TGCGCCAGCAGCTTGGGAGCCAGGCAAGAGACCCAGTACTTC | CASSLGARQETQYF | TRBV5-1 | 14 | - | TRBJ2-5 | -
TGCAGTGCTAGTTCCGCTAGCGGGGGAGCGAACACCGGGGAGCTGTTTTTT | CSASSASGGANTGELFF | TRBV20-1 | 17 | once | TRBJ2-2 | TRBD2
TGTGCTAGTGGTTTGCCCGGTGAAGCTTTCTTT | CASGLPGEAFF | TRBV12-5 | 11 | - | TRBJ1-1 | -
TGTGCCAGCAGCGTCGGGACTAGCGCAGATACGCAGTATTTT | CASSVGTSADTQYF | TRBV11-2 | 14 | - | TRBJ2-3 | TRBD2
TGTGCCAGCAGCTTAGCGCGACGGGGGGGCTACACCTTC | CASSLARRGGYTF | TRBV7-6 | 13 | once | TRBJ1-2 | -
TGTGCCAGCACCTCGGGACAGGGAATTTCACCCCTCCACTTT | CASTSGQGISPLHF | TRBV5-4 | 14 | once | TRBJ1-6 | TRBD1
TGCAGCGCAACAGGGGGGAACGAGCAGTACTTC | CSATGGNEQYF | TRBV29-1 | 11 | - | TRBJ2-7 | TRBD1
TGTGCCAGCAGCTTTGGGGAGGCCGTGAACACTGAAGCTTTCTTT | CASSFGEAVNTEAFF | TRBV7-9 | 15 | - | TRBJ1-1 | -
TGTGCCAGTAGTAGAAGGGTAGTTTCCGGGACAGTATCGCGCGGCTACACCTTC | CASSRRVVSGTVSRGYTF | TRBV19 | 18 | - | TRBJ1-2 | TRBD1
TGTGCCAGCAGCGTCGACAGGGATGGCTACACCTTC | CASSVDRDGYTF | TRBV9 | 12 | - | TRBJ1-2 | TRBD1
TGTGCCACCAGTGATCCGGGACAGGGGAACACCGGGGAGCTGTTTTTT | CATSDPGQGNTGELFF | TRBV24-1 | 16 | - | TRBJ2-2 | TRBD1
TGCGCCAGCAGTGGGACCTGGGACTTCGAGGATGAGCAGTTCTTC | CASSGTWDFEDEQFF | TRBV10-2 | 15 | - | TRBJ2-1 | -
TGTGCCACCAGCAGAGATCTTGACACGTACAATGAGCAGTTCTTC | CATSRDLDTYNEQFF | TRBV15 | 15 | - | TRBJ2-1 | -
TGTGCCAGCAGCTTACAGGGGGTCTATGGCTACACCTTC | CASSLQGVYGYTF | TRBV11-3 | 13 | few | TRBJ1-2 | TRBD1